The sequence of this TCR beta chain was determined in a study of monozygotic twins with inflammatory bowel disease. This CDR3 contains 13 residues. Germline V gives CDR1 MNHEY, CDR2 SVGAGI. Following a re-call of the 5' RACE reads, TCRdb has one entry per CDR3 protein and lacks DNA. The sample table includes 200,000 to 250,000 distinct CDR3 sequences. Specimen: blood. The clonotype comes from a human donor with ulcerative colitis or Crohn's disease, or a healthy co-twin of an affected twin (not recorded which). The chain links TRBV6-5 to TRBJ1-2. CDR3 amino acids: CASSQWQAYGYTF.